The rows below give T cell receptor beta chains drawn from one sample of a study of blood T cells in healthy people across ages. One entry per CDR3 protein, called by TCRdb with MiXCR from the 5' RACE reads. The sample consists of roughly 800,000 distinct CDR3 sequences, roughly 60% of them appearing once. Sequencing was carried out using blood. All receptors derive from a man in his thirties or forties in good health. Each CDR3 is given with its conserved first and last residue. D genes are given only for firm matches. Clone size is given for some rows only: seen once, a few or many times, or a class if the clone is expanded.

V,J,size,D,CDR3,DNA
TRBV7-2,TRBJ2-7,few,TRBD2,CASSPPGGITYEQYF,TGTGCCAGCAGCCCGCCCGGGGGGATTACCTACGAGCAGTACTTC
TRBV11-2,TRBJ1-2,-,-,CASSLVLDSNYTF,TGTGCCAGCAGCTTAGTTTTAGACAGTAACTACACCTTC
TRBV9,TRBJ1-2,-,-,CASSPQGLDYGYTF,TGTGCCAGCAGCCCTCAGGGTCTTGACTATGGCTACACCTTC
TRBV6-5,TRBJ2-5,-,-,CASRVMTAQETQYF,TGTGCCAGCAGGGTGATGACAGCCCAAGAGACCCAGTACTTC
TRBV4-2,TRBJ1-2,-,-,CASSTPEGRKVANYGYTF,TGTGCCAGCAGCACACCAGAGGGGAGGAAGGTCGCTAACTATGGCTACACCTTC
TRBV27,TRBJ2-7,-,TRBD2,CASSPTPSGLAGINNEQYF,TGTGCCAGCAGTCCGACCCCCTCCGGCTTAGCGGGGATAAACAATGAGCAGTACTTC
TRBV10-3,TRBJ2-5,-,TRBD1,CAISKGTAKETQYF,TGTGCCATCAGTAAGGGGACAGCAAAAGAGACCCAGTACTTC
TRBV11-2,TRBJ2-3,-,TRBD2,CASSLVAGGRGLTDTQYF,TGTGCCAGCAGCTTAGTTGCGGGGGGCCGAGGCCTCACAGATACGCAGTATTTT
TRBV30,TRBJ2-1,few,-,CAWSGNEQFF,TGTGCCTGGAGTGGCAATGAGCAGTTCTTC
TRBV27,TRBJ2-3,once,-,CASSPNSFLTDTQYF,TGTGCCAGCAGTCCCAACAGCTTTCTCACGGATACGCAGTATTTT